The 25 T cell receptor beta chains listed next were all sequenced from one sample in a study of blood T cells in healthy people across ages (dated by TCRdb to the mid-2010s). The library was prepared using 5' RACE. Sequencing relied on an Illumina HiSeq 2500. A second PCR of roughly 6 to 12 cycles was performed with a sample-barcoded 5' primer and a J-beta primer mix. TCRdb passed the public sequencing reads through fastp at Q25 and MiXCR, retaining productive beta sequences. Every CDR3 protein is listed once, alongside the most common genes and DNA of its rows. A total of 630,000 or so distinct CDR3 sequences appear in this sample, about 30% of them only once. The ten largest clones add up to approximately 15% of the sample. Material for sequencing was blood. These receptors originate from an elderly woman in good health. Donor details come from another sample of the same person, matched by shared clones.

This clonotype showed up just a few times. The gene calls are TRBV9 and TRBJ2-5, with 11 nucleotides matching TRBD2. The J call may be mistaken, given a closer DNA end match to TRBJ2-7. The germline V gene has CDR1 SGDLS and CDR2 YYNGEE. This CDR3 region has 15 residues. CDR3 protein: CASSVGASGRYEQYF. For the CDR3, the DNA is TGTGCCAGCAGCGTAGGGGCTAGCGGGAGGTACGAGCAGTACTTC.

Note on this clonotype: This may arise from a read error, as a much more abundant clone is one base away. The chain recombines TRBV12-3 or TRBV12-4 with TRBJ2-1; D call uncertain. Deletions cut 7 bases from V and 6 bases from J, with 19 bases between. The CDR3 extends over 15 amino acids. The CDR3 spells CASNQARSHCNEQFF. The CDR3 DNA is TGTGCCAGCAACCAAGCAAGGTCCCACTGCAATGAGCAGTTCTTC.

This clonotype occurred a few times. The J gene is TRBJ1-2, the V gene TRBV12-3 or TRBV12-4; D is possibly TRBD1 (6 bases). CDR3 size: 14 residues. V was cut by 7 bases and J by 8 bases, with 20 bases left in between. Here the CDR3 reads CASTTIGDRQGYTF. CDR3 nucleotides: TGTGCCAGCACCACGATCGGTGACAGGCAGGGCTACACCTTC.

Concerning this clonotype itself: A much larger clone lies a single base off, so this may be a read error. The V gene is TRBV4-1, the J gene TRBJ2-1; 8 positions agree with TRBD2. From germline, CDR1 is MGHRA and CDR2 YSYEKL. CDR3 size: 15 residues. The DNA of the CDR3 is TGCGCCAACAGCCAAGGACTAGCCCTGAACAATGAGCAGTTCTTC. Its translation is CANSQGLALNNEQFF.

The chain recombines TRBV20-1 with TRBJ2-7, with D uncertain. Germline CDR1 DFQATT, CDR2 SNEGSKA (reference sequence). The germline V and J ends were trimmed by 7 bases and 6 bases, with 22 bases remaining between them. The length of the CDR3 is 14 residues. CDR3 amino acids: CSVSASGRLGEQYF. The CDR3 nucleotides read TGCAGTGTATCGGCATCGGGTCGCCTTGGCGAGCAGTACTTC.

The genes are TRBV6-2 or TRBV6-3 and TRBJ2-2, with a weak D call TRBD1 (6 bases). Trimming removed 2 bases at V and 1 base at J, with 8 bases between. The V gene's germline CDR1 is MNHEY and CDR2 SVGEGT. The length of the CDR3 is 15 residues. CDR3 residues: CASSYGQRNTGELFF. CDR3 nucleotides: TGTGCCAGCAGTTACGGACAGAGGAACACCGGGGAGCTGTTTTTT.

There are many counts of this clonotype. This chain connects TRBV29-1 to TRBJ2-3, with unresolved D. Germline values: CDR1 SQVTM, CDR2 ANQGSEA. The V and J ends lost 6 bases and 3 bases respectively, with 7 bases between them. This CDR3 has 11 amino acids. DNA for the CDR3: TGCAGCGTCCTTTTAACAGATACGCAGTATTTT. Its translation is CSVLLTDTQYF.

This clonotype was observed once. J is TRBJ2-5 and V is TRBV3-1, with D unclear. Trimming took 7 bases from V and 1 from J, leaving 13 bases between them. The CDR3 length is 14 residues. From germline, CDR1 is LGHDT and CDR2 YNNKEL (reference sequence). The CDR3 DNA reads TGTGCCAGCAAACGATGGAACAGCCAAGAGACCCAGTACTTC. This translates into CASKRWNSQETQYF.

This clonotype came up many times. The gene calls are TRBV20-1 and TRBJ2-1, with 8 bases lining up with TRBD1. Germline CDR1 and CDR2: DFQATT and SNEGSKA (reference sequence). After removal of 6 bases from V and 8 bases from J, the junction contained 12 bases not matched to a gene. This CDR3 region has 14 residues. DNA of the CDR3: TGCAGTGCAGAGGACAGGGCCAGGGGGGATGAGCAGTTCTTC. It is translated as CSAEDRARGDEQFF.

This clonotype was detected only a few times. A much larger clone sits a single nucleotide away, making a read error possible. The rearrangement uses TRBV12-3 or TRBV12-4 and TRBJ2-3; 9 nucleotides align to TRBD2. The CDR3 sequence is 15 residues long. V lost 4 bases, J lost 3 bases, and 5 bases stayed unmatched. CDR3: CASSSRAGGTDTQYF. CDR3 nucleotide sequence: TGTGCCAGCAGTTCCCGAGCGGGGGGAACAGATACGCAGTATTTT.

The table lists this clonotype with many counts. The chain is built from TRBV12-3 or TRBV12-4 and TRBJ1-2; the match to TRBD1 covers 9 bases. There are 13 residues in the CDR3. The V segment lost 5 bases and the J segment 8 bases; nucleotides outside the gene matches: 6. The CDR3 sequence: CASSLRTGVGYTF. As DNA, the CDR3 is TGTGCCAGCAGTCTCCGGACAGGGGTCGGCTACACCTTC.

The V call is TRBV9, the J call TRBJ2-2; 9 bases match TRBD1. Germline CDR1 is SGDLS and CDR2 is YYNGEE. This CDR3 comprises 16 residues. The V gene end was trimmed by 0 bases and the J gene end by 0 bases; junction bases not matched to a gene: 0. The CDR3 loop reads CASSVGQGANTGELFF. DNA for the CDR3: TGTGCCAGCAGCGTAGGACAGGGGGCGAACACCGGGGAGCTGTTTTTT.

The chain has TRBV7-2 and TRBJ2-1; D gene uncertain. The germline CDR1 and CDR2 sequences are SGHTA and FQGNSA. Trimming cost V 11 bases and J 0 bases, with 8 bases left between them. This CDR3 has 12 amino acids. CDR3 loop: CARRISYNEQFF. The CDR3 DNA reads TGTGCCCGCCGGATCTCCTACAATGAGCAGTTCTTC.

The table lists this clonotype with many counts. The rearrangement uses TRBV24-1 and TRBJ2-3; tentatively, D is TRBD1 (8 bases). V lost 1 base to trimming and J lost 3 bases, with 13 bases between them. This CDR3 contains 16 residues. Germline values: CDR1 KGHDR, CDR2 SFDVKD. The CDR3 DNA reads TGTGCCACCAGTGATTTTAACAGGGGGGGGACAGATACGCAGTATTTT. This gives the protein CATSDFNRGGTDTQYF.

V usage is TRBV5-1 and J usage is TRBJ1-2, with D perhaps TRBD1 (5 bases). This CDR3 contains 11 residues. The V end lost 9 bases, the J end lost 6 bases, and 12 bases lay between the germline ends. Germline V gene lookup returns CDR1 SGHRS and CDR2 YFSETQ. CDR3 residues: CANRDGDGYTF. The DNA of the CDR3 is TGCGCCAACCGGGACGGCGATGGCTACACCTTC.

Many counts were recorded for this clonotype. The CDR3 protein is CASSYTGVSTGELFF. The CDR3, as DNA: TGTGCCAGCAGCTATACAGGGGTGAGCACCGGGGAGCTGTTTTTT. This chain links TRBV4-2 with TRBJ2-2; 7 bases line up with TRBD1. V dropped 5 bases and J dropped 4; count of bases not matched to a gene: 7. CDR3 size: 15 residues. From germline, CDR1 is LGHNA and CDR2 YNFKEQ.

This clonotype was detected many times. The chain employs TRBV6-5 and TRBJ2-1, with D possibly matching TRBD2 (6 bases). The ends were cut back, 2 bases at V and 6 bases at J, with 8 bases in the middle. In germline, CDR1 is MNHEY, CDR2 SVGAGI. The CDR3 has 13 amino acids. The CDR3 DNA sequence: TGTGCCAGCAGTTACGGGACTCGCAATGAGCAGTTCTTC. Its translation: CASSYGTRNEQFF.

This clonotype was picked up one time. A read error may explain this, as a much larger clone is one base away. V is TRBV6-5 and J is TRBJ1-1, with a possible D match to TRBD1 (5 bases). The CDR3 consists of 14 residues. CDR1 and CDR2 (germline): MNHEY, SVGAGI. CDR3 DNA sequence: TGTGCCTGCAGTTCCAGGGTTGGGAACACTGAAGCTTTCTTT. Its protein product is CACSSRVGNTEAFF.

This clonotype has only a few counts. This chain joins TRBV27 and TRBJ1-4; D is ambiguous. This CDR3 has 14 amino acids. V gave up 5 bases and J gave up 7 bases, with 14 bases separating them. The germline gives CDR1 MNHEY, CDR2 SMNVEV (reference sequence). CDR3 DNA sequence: TGTGCCAGCAGTGAGACCAGCCGGGGTGAAAAACTGTTTTTT. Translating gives CASSETSRGEKLFF.

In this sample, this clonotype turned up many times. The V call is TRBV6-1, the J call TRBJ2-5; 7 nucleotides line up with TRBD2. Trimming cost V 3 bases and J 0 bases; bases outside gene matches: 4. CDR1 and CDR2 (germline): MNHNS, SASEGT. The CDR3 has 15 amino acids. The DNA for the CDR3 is TGTGCCAGCAGTGACGGGGGGTCGTACCAAGAGACCCAGTACTTC. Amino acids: CASSDGGSYQETQYF.

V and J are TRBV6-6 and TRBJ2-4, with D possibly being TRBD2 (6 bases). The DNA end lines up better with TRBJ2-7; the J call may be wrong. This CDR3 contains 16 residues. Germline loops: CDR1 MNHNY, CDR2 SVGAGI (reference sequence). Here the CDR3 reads CASSYIPDGGLNEQYF. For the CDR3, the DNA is TGTGCCAGCAGTTACATCCCCGATGGGGGGTTGAACGAGCAGTACTTC.

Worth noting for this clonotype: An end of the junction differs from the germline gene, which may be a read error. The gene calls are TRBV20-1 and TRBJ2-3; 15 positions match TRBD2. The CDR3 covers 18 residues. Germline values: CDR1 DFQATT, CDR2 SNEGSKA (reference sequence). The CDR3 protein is CSAPGLAGGPLDTDMQYF. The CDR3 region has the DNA TGCAGTGCTCCCGGACTAGCGGGGGGGCCTCTTGACACAGATATGCAGTATTTT.

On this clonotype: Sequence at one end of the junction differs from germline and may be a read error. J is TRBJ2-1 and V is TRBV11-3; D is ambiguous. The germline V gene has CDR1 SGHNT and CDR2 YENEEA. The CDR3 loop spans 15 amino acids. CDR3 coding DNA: TGTGCCGGCAGTGGGGTTATGGGCTCCTACAATGAGCAGTTCTTC. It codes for CAGSGVMGSYNEQFF.

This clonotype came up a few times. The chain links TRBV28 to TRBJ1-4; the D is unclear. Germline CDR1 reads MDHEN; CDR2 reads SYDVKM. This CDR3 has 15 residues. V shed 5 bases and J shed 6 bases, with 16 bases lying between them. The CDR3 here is CASSARGGNHEKLFF. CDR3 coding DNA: TGTGCCAGCAGTGCTCGGGGAGGAAACCATGAAAAACTGTTTTTT.

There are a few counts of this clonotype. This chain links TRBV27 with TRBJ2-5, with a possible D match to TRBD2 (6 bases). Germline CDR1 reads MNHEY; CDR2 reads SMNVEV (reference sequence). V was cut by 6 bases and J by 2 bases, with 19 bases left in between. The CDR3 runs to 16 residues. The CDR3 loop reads CASSFVRAGRQETQYF. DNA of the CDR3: TGTGCCAGCAGCTTCGTCAGGGCAGGGAGGCAAGAGACCCAGTACTTC.